The sequence of this TCR beta chain was determined in a study of PD-1 blockade in classical Hodgkin lymphoma (dated by TCRdb to 2018 to 2021). Looking at the study overall: Nivolumab dosing was 3 mg/kg intravenously every 2 weeks, continuing until either disease progression or unacceptable toxicity. The study used CyTOF and TCR beta sequencing to define a peripheral blood immune signature of response to PD-1 blockade in classical Hodgkin lymphoma.

The germline V gene (reference sequence) gives CDR1 as SGHNT and CDR2 as YYREEE. V has 5 bases trimmed and J has 3 bases trimmed; junction bases matching no gene number 12. Measured from the cysteine to the phenylalanine, the CDR3 is 17 residues long. The kept DNA is CDR3 alone, 51 bases in frame from the first base. In the paper's terms, the time point label means: cycle 4 day 1 (C4D1), after around six weeks of nivolumab. Every trial patient had relapsed following autologous stem cell transplantation, and prior brentuximab vedotin exposure was what differed among cohorts A, B and C. Using a Miltenyi CD4+ T cell isolation kit, CD4+ T cells were purified from thawed PBMCs through magnetic negative selection. A total of more than 55 patients with relapsed/refractory classical Hodgkin lymphoma made up the trial cohort, and each patient's best overall response was complete response, partial response or progressive disease. Trial patients were treated with single-agent nivolumab in the multi-cohort phase II CheckMate 205 trial. An independent review committee assessed best overall response by applying the 2007 International Working Group response criteria. Trial PBMCs were collected immediately before nivolumab initiation (C1D1) and during therapy at cycle 2 day 1 and cycle 4 day 1. Peripheral blood was collected in 8 mL Vacutainer Cell Preparation Tubes, from which PBMCs were isolated by centrifugation and then cryopreserved. Purified CD4+ and CD8+ fractions were prepared only for cases in which an additional PBMC sample was available. Magnetically labelled cells were removed on LS columns in a quadroMACS separator, and the flow-through was retained as the purified fraction.

Study-wide findings and limitations: Baseline TCR diversity was reported to be lower in newly diagnosed patients than in healthy donors, and even lower in relapsed/refractory patients. Trial patients achieving complete response had baseline diversity similar to newly diagnosed patients, whereas partial responders and progressors had significantly lower diversity. By C4D1, a significant rise was seen in CD4+ TCR diversity but not in CD8+ TCR diversity (p=0.0027 vs p=0.16), and the rise was most apparent among complete responders (p=0.02). Lower diversity was observed in patients in whom nivolumab was started less than 1 year after ASCT, and these patients were excluded from later analyses so that confounding by immune reconstitution would be avoided. The study covered only a single clinical trial cohort, and the causes of the repertoire differences, possibly disease activity or prior therapy, were still not defined.

Notes on this clone: No antigen is known for it. No much larger clone exists at a distance of one base, and base qualities are not known.

The Qiagen DNeasy kit was used to extract genomic DNA both from unsorted PBMCs and from the negatively selected CD4+ and CD8+ fractions. TCR beta CDR3 regions were amplified by immunoSEQ multiplex PCR using primers annealing to V and J segments. A synthetic immune receptor repertoire was used to minimize amplification bias, and any remaining bias was removed computationally after sequencing. As for the original processing: Custom Python scripts were used to quantify repertoire diversity as the Shannon entropy index. The unsorted, CD4+ and CD8+ repertoires were each analyzed separately, with the exception of combined analyses, where CD4+ and CD8+ sequences were merged in silico. A clone was considered expanded if an increase in frequency of at least 2-fold after treatment relative to C1D1 was found, and a pseudocount of 0.5 was applied to clones undetected at baseline. Singleton clones were defined as clones with 0 or 1 copy at C1D1, and non-singleton clones were defined as clones with 2 or more copies. Clones expanded in unsorted samples were annotated as CD4+, CD8+ or unknown by matching protein sequences in sorted samples from the same patient. Wilcoxon tests on paired samples were used to test diversity changes from C1D1 to C4D1. Not all clones reach the TCRdb copy of this immuneACCESS table, which keeps in-frame sequences only. Checked studies attribute under half of the gap to unresolved V genes and leave the rest unexplained. That table gives V, J and clone size, and the DNA gave D and trimming. The sample table contains 13,000 or so clones; only one count was recorded for roughly 80% of them. The ten largest clones add up to 0.8% to 1% of the sample.

This receptor chain uses TRBV5-4 and TRBJ2-3; 10 bases in between match TRBD2. This receptor was taken from a human donor with classical Hodgkin lymphoma. Sequences were derived from CD4+ T cells from blood, sampled before the fourth cycle of nivolumab. Here is the DNA: TGTGCCAGCAGGTTTGGGAGTCCTAGCGGGAGTACAGATACGCAGTATTTT. This yields the protein CASRFGSPSGSTDTQYF.